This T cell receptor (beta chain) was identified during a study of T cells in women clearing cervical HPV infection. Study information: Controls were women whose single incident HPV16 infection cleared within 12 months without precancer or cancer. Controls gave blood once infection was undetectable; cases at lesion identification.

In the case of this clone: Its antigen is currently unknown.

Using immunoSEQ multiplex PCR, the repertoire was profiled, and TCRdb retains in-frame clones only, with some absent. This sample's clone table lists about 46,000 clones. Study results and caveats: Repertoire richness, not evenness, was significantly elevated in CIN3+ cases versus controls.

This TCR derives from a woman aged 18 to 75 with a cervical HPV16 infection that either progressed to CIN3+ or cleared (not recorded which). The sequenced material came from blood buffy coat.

The CDR3 reads CASSVQGTETQYF. CDR3 DNA (partial): TGTGCCAGCAGTGTGCAGGGGACGGAGACC. This chain links TRBV2 with TRBJ2-5, with D possibly TRBD1 on 6 matching bases. The read is 3 residues too short to cover the CDR3 end, so that end is filled in from the germline J gene. This CDR3 has 13 amino acids. Trimming removed 4 bases at V and 5 bases at J, with 11 bases between. Germline loops: CDR1 SNHLY, CDR2 FYNNEI.